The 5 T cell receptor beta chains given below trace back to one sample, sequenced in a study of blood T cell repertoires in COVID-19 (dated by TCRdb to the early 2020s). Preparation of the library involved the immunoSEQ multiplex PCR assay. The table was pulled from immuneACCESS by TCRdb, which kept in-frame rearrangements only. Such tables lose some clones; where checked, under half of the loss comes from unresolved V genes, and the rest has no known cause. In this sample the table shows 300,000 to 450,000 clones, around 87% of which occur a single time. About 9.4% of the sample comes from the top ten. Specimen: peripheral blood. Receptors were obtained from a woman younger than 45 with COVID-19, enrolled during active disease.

CDR3 nucleotides: TGTGCCAGCAGCTTAAATGCGGGAGTTTTTAATGAGCAGTTCTTC. Its translation: CASSLNAGVFNEQFF. The chain has TRBV7-3 and TRBJ2-1; TRBD2 agrees at 7 bases. CDR1 and CDR2 from the germline V gene are SGHTA and FQGTGA. The CDR3 runs 15 residues. V gave up 1 base and J gave up 7 bases; unmatched junction bases: 7. The full variable domain, with the rest looked up from reference TRBV7-3 and TRBJ2-1, is GAGVSQTPSNKVTEKGKYVELRCDPISGHTALYWYRQSLGQGPEFLIYFQGTGAADDSGLPNDRFFAVRPEGSVSTLKIQRTERGDSAVYLCASSLNAGVFNEQFFGPGTRLTVL.

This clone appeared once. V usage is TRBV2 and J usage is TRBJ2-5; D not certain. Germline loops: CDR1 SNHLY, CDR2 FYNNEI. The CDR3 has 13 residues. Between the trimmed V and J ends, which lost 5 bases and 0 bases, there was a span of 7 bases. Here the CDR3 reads CASSLTYQETQYF. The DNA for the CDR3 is TGTGCCAGCAGTTTGACATACCAAGAGACCCAGTACTTC.

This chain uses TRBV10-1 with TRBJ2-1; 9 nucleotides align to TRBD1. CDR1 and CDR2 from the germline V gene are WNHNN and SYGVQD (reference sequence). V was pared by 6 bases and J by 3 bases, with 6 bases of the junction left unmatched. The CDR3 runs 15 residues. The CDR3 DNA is TGCGCCAGCAGGCAACCGGGACAGGGCTACAATGAGCAGTTCTTC. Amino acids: CASRQPGQGYNEQFF.

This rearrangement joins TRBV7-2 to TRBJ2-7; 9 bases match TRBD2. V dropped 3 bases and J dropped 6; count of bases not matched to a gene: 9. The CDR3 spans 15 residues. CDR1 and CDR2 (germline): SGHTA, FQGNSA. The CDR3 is CASSFLTSGAAEQYF. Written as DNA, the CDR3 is TGTGCCAGCAGCTTCCTGACTAGCGGAGCGGCCGAGCAGTACTTC.

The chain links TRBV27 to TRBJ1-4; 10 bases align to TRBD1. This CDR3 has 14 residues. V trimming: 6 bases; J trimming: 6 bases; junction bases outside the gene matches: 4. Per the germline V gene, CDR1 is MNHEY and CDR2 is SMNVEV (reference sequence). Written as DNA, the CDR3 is TGTGCCAGCAGCAAGGACAGGGGGGATGAAAAACTGTTTTTT. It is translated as CASSKDRGDEKLFF.